In this sample, the clone carrying this T cell receptor (beta chain) turned up a few times. Its specificity is unknown. The record originates from a study of blood T cells in healthy people across ages. At the level of the study: For every two T cells, template switching captured about one barcoded beta molecule. Study results and caveats: Aged donors had fewer naive CD4+ cells and lower diversity than long-lived donors.

The use of a sample-barcoded 5' primer and a J-beta primer mix characterized a second PCR of roughly 7 to 11 cycles. A 12-random-nucleotide template-switch adaptor tagged each cDNA molecule. One entry per CDR3 protein, called by TCRdb with MiXCR from the 5' RACE reads. In the table there are over 950,000 distinct CDR3 sequences, 35% to 45% of which are singletons. This CDR3 is built from 13 residues. From germline, CDR1 is SGHKS and CDR2 YYEKEE (reference sequence). Trimming took 1 base from V and 4 from J, leaving 6 bases between them. This clonotype was obtained from a man younger than 35 in good health. The chain has TRBV5-5 and TRBJ1-5; D unresolved. Sequencing was carried out using blood. The CDR3 nucleotides read TGTGCCAGCAGCTTGCTGGTAAATCAGCCCCAGCATTTT. Its translation is CASSLLVNQPQHF.